The present TCR beta chain was sequenced within a study of cytomegalovirus exposure and HLA in healthy donors. Findings and limits, study-wide: Researchers reported that a few CMV-associated chains were confirmed in vitro as CMV antigen-specific. Later on, a genetic analysis was performed. It linked a missense variant in DCLRE1C with V- and J-gene trimming of TCR beta.

On this clone: Its target is unknown.

The CDR3 is made up of 13 amino acids. Per germline, CDR1 SGHDT and CDR2 YYEEEE. The germline V and J ends were trimmed by 0 bases and 9 bases, with 10 bases remaining between them. The PCR had 60 Vbeta and 13 Jbeta primers. TCRdb keeps only in-frame clones here, not all; method: immunoSEQ multiplex PCR. The profile shows around 130,000 clones, around three quarters of them singletons. Sequenced: PBMCs. The rearrangement links TRBV5-6 to TRBJ2-1, with a tentative D call TRBD2 (5 bases). The origin of this receptor is a woman aged 50 to 60 in good health and CMV-seronegative. CDR3 loop: CASSLVLASEQFF. In DNA, the CDR3 is TGTGCCAGCAGCTTGGTGCTAGCCAGTGAGCAGTTCTTC.